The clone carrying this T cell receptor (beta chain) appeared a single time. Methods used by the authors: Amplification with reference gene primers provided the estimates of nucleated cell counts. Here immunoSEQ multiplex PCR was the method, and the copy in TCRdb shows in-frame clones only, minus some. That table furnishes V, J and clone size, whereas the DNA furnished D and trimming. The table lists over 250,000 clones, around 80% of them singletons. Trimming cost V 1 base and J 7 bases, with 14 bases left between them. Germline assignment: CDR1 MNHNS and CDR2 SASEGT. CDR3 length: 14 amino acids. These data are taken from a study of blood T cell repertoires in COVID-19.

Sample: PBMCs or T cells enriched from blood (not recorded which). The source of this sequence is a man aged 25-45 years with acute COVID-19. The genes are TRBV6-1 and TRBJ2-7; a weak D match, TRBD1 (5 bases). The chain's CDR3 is CASSEVPTHREQYV. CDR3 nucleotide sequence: TGTGCCAGCAGTGAAGTACCCACCCACAGGGAGCAGTACGTC.